One and the same sample provided the 27 T cell receptor beta chains below, sequenced in a study of blood T cell repertoires in COVID-19. Only in-frame clones appear in the TCRdb table, and some are missing; sequencing was by immunoSEQ multiplex PCR. This repertoire shows over 85,000 clones, more than 85% found once; its top ten account for 4.2%. The sequenced sample consisted of peripheral blood. These receptor sequences come from a man between 18 and 29 years old with acute or convalescent COVID-19.

In DNA, the CDR3 is TGCGCCAGCCGCTCCTCGGGGGGTCGGTTCAATGAGCAGTTCTTC. Residues: CASRSSGGRFNEQFF. The chain recombines TRBV5-1 with TRBJ2-1; 7 bases map to TRBD2. V lost 7 bases and J lost 6; bases outside the gene matches: 13. Looked up from germline, CDR1 is SGHRS and CDR2 is YFSETQ. The length of the CDR3 is 15 residues.

The chain links TRBV2 to TRBJ2-2, with D possibly TRBD1 on 5 matching bases. The CDR3 spans 12 residues. The V end lost 6 bases, the J end lost 7 bases, and 9 bases lay between the germline ends. The germline V gene encodes CDR1 SNHLY and CDR2 FYNNEI. CDR3 nucleotides: TGTGCCAGCAGAGGGGAAGGCGGGGAGCTGTTTTTT. Translating it yields CASRGEGGELFF.

The J gene is TRBJ2-4, the V gene TRBV6-5; D call uncertain. This CDR3 is 13 amino acids long. Trimming stripped 2 bases from V and 0 bases from J, with 2 bases between. Germline V gene sequence: CDR1 MNHEY, CDR2 SVGAGI. CDR3 loop: CASSYQAKNIQYF. CDR3 coding DNA: TGTGCCAGCAGTTACCAAGCCAAAAACATTCAGTACTTC.

This sequence joins TRBV6-4 and TRBJ2-2; D possibly corresponds to TRBD2 (6 bases). This CDR3 spans 13 amino acids. The V gene lost 5 bases and the J gene lost 6 bases, with 10 bases spanning the gap. Germline lookup yields CDR1 MRHNA and CDR2 SNTAGT. The CDR3 nucleotides are TGTGCCAGCAGTATACGGGAGTCCGGGGAGCTGTTTTTT. It is translated as CASSIRESGELFF.

The chain uses TRBV27 and TRBJ2-4, with TRBD2 as a possible D gene (5 bases). The ends were cut back, 0 bases at V and 1 base at J, with 7 bases in the middle. In germline, CDR1 is MNHEY, CDR2 SMNVEV (reference sequence). The CDR3 extends over 15 amino acids. CDR3 residues: CASSLSRVAKNIQYF. The CDR3, as DNA: TGTGCCAGCAGTTTATCGAGGGTTGCCAAAAACATTCAGTACTTC.

This chain connects TRBV2 to TRBJ2-1, with 7 positions matching TRBD1. Trimming took 6 bases from V and 11 from J; bases not matched to a gene: 10. Germline V gene sequence: CDR1 SNHLY, CDR2 FYNNEI. The CDR3 extends over 13 amino acids. CDR3 sequence: CASRTGGQAKQFF. Written as DNA, the CDR3 is TGTGCCAGCAGAACCGGTGGACAGGCCAAGCAGTTCTTC. Full variable domain (rest looked up from reference TRBV2 and TRBJ2-1): EPEVTQTPSHQVTQMGQEVILRCVPISNHLYFYWYRQILGQKVEFLVSFYNNEISEKSEIFDDQFSVERPDGSNFTLKIRSTKLEDSAMYFCASRTGGQAKQFFGPGTRLTVL.

This rearrangement joins TRBV6-5 to TRBJ2-5, with a possible D match to TRBD1 (6 bases). V lost 8 bases to trimming and J lost 7 bases, with 20 bases between them. The CDR3 runs 14 residues. Per germline, CDR1 MNHEY and CDR2 SVGAGI. The CDR3: CASWGRTLGGTQYF. In nucleotides, the CDR3 is TGTGCCAGCTGGGGACGGACCCTAGGGGGGACCCAGTACTTC.

This clone appeared a single time. The chain employs TRBV3-1 (or the pseudogene TRBV3-2) and TRBJ1-6; D gene unclear. Looked up from germline, CDR1 is LGHDT and CDR2 is YNNKEL (reference sequence). This CDR3 comprises 15 residues. V dropped 0 bases and J dropped 10 bases, with 13 bases sitting between them. The CDR3 bases are TGTGCCAGCAGCCAAGACTACTACGGTGAATCACCCCTCCACTTT. Translated: CASSQDYYGESPLHF.

V and J are TRBV12-3 or TRBV12-4 and TRBJ2-7; no clear D gene. Trimming removed 7 bases at V and 4 bases at J, with 14 bases between. The CDR3 loop spans 13 amino acids. CDR3 in amino acids: CASTIYLHYEQYF. Written as DNA, the CDR3 is TGTGCCAGCACCATATATTTACATTACGAGCAGTACTTC.

CDR3 sequence (DNA): TGTGCCAGCAGTGAAGATGCGGGAGGGCCGGAGACCCAGTACTTC. This translates into CASSEDAGGPETQYF. The chain recombines TRBV25-1 with TRBJ2-5; 9 bases map to TRBD2. The CDR3 runs to 15 residues. Germline CDR1 reads MGHDK; CDR2 reads SYGVNS. Losses at the gene ends were 2 bases for V and 5 bases for J; bases not matched to a gene: 6.

The chain has TRBV30 and TRBJ1-2; D perhaps matches TRBD1 (5 bases). V lost 1 base and J 7 bases, leaving 10 bases between the germline ends. The germline CDR1 and CDR2 sequences are GTSNPN and SVGIG (reference sequence). CDR3 length: 12 amino acids. This chain's CDR3 is CAWSESGGGYTF. CDR3 DNA sequence: TGTGCCTGGAGTGAATCCGGGGGTGGCTACACCTTC.

The V call is TRBV5-1, the J call TRBJ2-7; 8 positions match TRBD1. Looked up from germline, CDR1 is SGHRS and CDR2 is YFSETQ. V was pared by 3 bases and J by 4 bases, with 9 bases of the junction left unmatched. This CDR3 contains 15 residues. The CDR3 nucleotides read TGCGCCAGCAGCTGGGACAGGACTGAACCTTACGAGCAGTACTTC. As protein: CASSWDRTEPYEQYF.

The J gene is TRBJ1-2, the V gene TRBV9; 9 nucleotides align to TRBD1. The junction had 2 bases not matched to a gene; V was cut back by 2 bases and J by 0 bases. The germline V gene has CDR1 SGDLS and CDR2 YYNGEE. This CDR3 is 15 amino acids long. The CDR3 reads CASSVGQGTNYGYTF. For the CDR3, the DNA is TGTGCCAGCAGCGTCGGACAGGGGACTAACTATGGCTACACCTTC.

The gene calls are TRBV7-9 and TRBJ2-1; 10 bases agree with TRBD2. The trim removed 4 bases at V and 6 bases at J, leaving 9 bases unmatched. Per germline, CDR1 SEHNR and CDR2 FQNEAQ (reference sequence). CDR3 size: 16 residues. The DNA for the CDR3 is TGTGCCAGCAGCTCAAGGGCTAGCGGGAGCCTCAATGAGCAGTTCTTC. Encoded protein: CASSSRASGSLNEQFF.

The chain employs TRBV3-1 (or the pseudogene TRBV3-2) and TRBJ1-2; D is unclear. Germline V gene data show CDR1 as LGHDT and CDR2 as YNNKEL (reference sequence). The CDR3 length is 11 residues. With 1 base removed from V and 8 bases from J, the gap between germline ends came to 5 bases. CDR3 coding DNA: TGTGCCAGCAGCCAAGGTGCGGGCTACACCTTC. It encodes CASSQGAGYTF.

J is TRBJ1-1 and V is TRBV29-1; maybe TRBD1 (6 bases). Trimming left V 7 bases short and J 5 bases short, with 20 bases between. Germline CDR1 SQVTM, CDR2 ANQGSEA. The CDR3 length is 14 residues. The CDR3 DNA sequence: TGCAGCGCTGGAACAGGGCAGCGGGGAACTGAAGCTTTCTTT. This encodes CSAGTGQRGTEAFF.

This chain joins TRBV19 and TRBJ1-1, with D possibly being TRBD1 (6 bases). The ends were cut back, 0 bases at V and 1 base at J, with 9 bases in the middle. Germline V gene lookup returns CDR1 LNHDA and CDR2 SQIVND (reference sequence). The CDR3 is 15 amino acids. The chain's CDR3 is CASSIEGASNTEAFF. The DNA for the CDR3 is TGTGCCAGTAGTATAGAGGGGGCCTCGAACACTGAAGCTTTCTTT.

The DNA for the CDR3 is TGTGCCAGCAGCCAAACAGGGTTAGCTTTCTTT. It translates to CASSQTGLAFF. The chain combines TRBV3-1 (or the pseudogene TRBV3-2) with TRBJ1-1, with D maybe TRBD1 (6 bases). Per the germline V gene, CDR1 is LGHDT and CDR2 is YNNKEL (reference sequence). Trimming removed 2 bases at V and 10 bases at J, with 8 bases between. The length of the CDR3 is 11 residues.

The chain combines TRBV5-1 with TRBJ2-6; the match to TRBD1 covers 8 bases. The J segment lost 2 bases and the V segment lost 4 bases, leaving 2 bases of the junction unmatched. CDR3 length: 15 amino acids. CDR1 and CDR2 from the germline V gene are SGHRS and YFSETQ. This CDR3 is CASSVTGAGANVLTF. DNA of the CDR3: TGCGCCAGCAGCGTGACAGGGGCTGGGGCCAACGTCCTGACTTTC.

V usage is TRBV27 and J usage is TRBJ1-1; tentative D call: TRBD1 (5 bases). This CDR3 contains 13 residues. The V end lost 8 bases, the J end lost 1 base, and 11 bases lay between the germline ends. CDR1 MNHEY and CDR2 SMNVEV come from the germline V gene (reference sequence). CDR3 nucleotides: TGTGCCAGCCAGGACATTGCGAACACTGAAGCTTTCTTT. Its protein product is CASQDIANTEAFF.

This sequence joins TRBV5-1 and TRBJ2-2; 7 bases are shared with TRBD1. The V and J ends lost 4 bases and 3 bases, in that order; junction bases with no gene match: 6. The CDR3 is 15 residues long. The germline gives CDR1 SGHRS, CDR2 YFSETQ. CDR3 in amino acids: CASSQGVIDTGELFF. As DNA, the CDR3 is TGCGCCAGCAGCCAGGGGGTCATCGACACCGGGGAGCTGTTTTTT.

A single count supports this clone. The DNA of the CDR3 is TGTGCCAGCAGCCAAGGTAATGGCTACACCTTC. It yields the protein CASSQGNGYTF. The chain has TRBV3-1 (or the pseudogene TRBV3-2) and TRBJ1-2; D remains unclear. The CDR3 spans 11 residues. The V end was cut by 1 base, the J end by 6 bases, with 3 bases between. Germline assignment: CDR1 LGHDT and CDR2 YNNKEL (reference sequence).

Turning to this clone: Within the sample, other DNA sequences also encode this same CDR3. The chain carries TRBV5-1 and TRBJ1-5; D gene uncertain. V lost 2 bases and J 0 bases, leaving 3 bases between the germline ends. In germline, CDR1 is SGHRS, CDR2 YFSETQ. This CDR3 has 13 residues. The CDR3 region has the DNA TGCGCCAGCAGCTTTAGTAGCAATCAGCCCCAGCATTTT. This translates into CASSFSSNQPQHF.

The chain couples TRBV7-2 to TRBJ2-3; unclear D gene. Germline CDR1 is SGHTA and CDR2 is FQGNSA. The V gene lost 2 bases and the J gene lost 0 bases, with 12 bases spanning the gap. The CDR3 covers 16 residues. The CDR3 is CASSLRGSPSTDTQYF. The CDR3 nucleotides read TGTGCCAGCAGCTTACGCGGCAGTCCTAGCACAGATACGCAGTATTTT.

The chain couples TRBV28 to TRBJ1-2; 10 bases map to TRBD1. The germline V gene encodes CDR1 MDHEN and CDR2 SYDVKM. The ends lost 3 bases at V and 2 bases at J; junction bases unmatched: 6. The CDR3 totals 16 residues. This CDR3 reads CASSFGGTGENYGYTF. The CDR3 DNA sequence: TGTGCCAGCAGTTTTGGGGGGACAGGGGAGAACTATGGCTACACCTTC.

J is TRBJ1-5 and V is TRBV18; tentative D call: TRBD1 (6 bases). CDR1 and CDR2 from the germline V gene are KGHSH and LQKENI. This CDR3 comprises 19 residues. V lost 3 bases and J 4 bases, leaving 25 bases between the germline ends. The CDR3 DNA reads TGTGCCAGCTCACCTACCGGGACAAGGGTCTTGCCTACTAATCAGCCCCAGCATTTT. It yields the protein CASSPTGTRVLPTNQPQHF.

This chain joins TRBV5-4 and TRBJ2-3; 9 bases map to TRBD2. Losses at the gene ends were 0 bases for V and 1 base for J; bases not matched to a gene: 0. Germline V gene data show CDR1 as SGHNT and CDR2 as YYREEE (reference sequence). There are 15 residues in the CDR3. The CDR3 here is CASSLERGGTDTQYF. For the CDR3, the DNA is TGTGCCAGCAGCTTGGAGCGGGGGGGCACAGATACGCAGTATTTT.